The TCR beta chain described here comes from a study of technical replicates of blood from several donors. Profiling relied on immunoSEQ multiplex PCR, and the TCRdb table lists in-frame clones only, not all of them. The sample comprises 80,000 or so clones, 95% to 99% of which are singletons, and less than 0.25% rests with the top ten. Deletions cut 8 bases from V and 4 bases from J, with 9 bases between. Looked up from germline, CDR1 is SNHLY and CDR2 is FYNNEI. The CDR3 is 11 amino acids. Sequencing input: T cells isolated from PBMCs. The receptor was isolated from a human donor in good health. The V and J genes are TRBV2 and TRBJ2-7, with unresolved D. The CDR3 is CASHSTYEQYF. The CDR3 nucleotides are TGTGCCAGCCACTCCACTTACGAGCAGTACTTC.